This TCR beta chain derives from a study of blood T cell repertoires in COVID-19. Background on the study: Both acute and convalescent COVID-19 samples were obtained from the United States, Italy and Spain. The cDNA or gDNA used as material had been derived from T cells, B-cell-depleted T cells, or PBMCs.

Under the authors' procedure: From reference gene primer amplification, estimates of nucleated cell counts were derived. The data were produced by immunoSEQ multiplex PCR, yet TCRdb's version contains in-frame clones alone and is incomplete. Clonal size and the V and J genes are those of that table, whereas D and trimming came from the DNA. The table shows under 150,000 clones, with 85% to 90% occurring only once. Germline CDR1 reads SEHNR; CDR2 reads FQNEAQ (reference sequence). The CDR3 loop spans 16 amino acids. Trimming stripped 4 bases from V and 0 bases from J, with 13 bases between. This chain joins TRBV7-9 and TRBJ1-3; tentative D call: TRBD1 (5 bases). The clonotype originates from a human donor in a cohort sampled during active COVID-19. Specimen: peripheral blood. The CDR3 DNA reads TGTGCCAGCAGCTGGGAGGGGTCCCCCTCTGGAAACACCATATATTTT. It translates to CASSWEGSPSGNTIYF.